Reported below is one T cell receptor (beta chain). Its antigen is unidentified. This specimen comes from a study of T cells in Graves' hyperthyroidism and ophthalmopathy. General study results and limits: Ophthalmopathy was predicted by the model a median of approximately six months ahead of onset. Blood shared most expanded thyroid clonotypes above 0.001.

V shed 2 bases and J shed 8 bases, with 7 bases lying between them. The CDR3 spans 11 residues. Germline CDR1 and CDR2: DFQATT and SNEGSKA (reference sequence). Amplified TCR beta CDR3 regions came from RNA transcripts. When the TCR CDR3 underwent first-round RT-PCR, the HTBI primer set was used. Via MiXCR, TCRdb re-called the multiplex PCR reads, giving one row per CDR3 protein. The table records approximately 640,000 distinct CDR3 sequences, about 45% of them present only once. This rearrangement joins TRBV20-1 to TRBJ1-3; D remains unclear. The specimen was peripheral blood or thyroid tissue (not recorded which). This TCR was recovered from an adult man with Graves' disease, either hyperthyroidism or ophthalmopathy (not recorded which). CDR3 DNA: TGCAGTGCTAGACCTCCGGACACCATATATTTT. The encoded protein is CSARPPDTIYF.